This is a list of T cell receptor beta chains from one sample in a study of OX40 agonist ivuxolimab in advanced cancers. The assay was immunoSEQ multiplex PCR, and TCRdb's table has in-frame clones only and misses some. The sample has approximately 68,000 clones; approximately 80% are singletons. The sample in question was CD4+ or CD8+ T cells sorted from blood, obtained in a trial of the OX40 agonist ivuxolimab. The source is an adult with an advanced solid tumor such as melanoma, head and neck, liver or kidney cancer. CDR3s include the opening cysteine and the closing phenylalanine or tryptophan. D genes are given only for firm matches. For some rows the clone size is stated as once, few or many, or as a class when expanded; others skip it.

size: NA
V: TRBV5-1
D: TRBD2
J: TRBJ2-5
CDR3: CASNLGGGYQETQYF
DNA: TGCGCCAGCAACCTCGGGGGAGGGTACCAAGAGACCCAGTACTTC

size: NA
V: TRBV23-1
D: TRBD1
J: TRBJ1-1
CDR3: CASSLGDRETEAFF
DNA: TGCGCCAGCAGTCTCGGGGACAGGGAAACTGAAGCTTTCTTT

size: NA
V: TRBV10-3
D: TRBD2
J: TRBJ2-2
CDR3: CAISGGTSGGAGTGELFF
DNA: TGTGCCATCAGCGGTGGGACTAGCGGGGGGGCCGGCACCGGGGAGCTGTTTTTT

size: NA
V: TRBV7-6
D: TRBD1
J: TRBJ2-2
CDR3: CASSSSGQGSYTGELFF
DNA: TGTGCCAGCAGCTCATCGGGACAGGGGTCTTACACCGGGGAGCTGTTTTTT

size: NA
V: TRBV6-1
D: NA
J: TRBJ1-5
CDR3: CASSEVAQNQPQHF
DNA: TGTGCCAGCAGTGAAGTGGCACAGAACCAGCCCCAGCATTTT

size: NA
V: TRBV2
D: NA
J: TRBJ2-1
CDR3: CASSGGLYNEQFF
DNA: TGTGCCAGCAGTGGGGGGTTGTACAATGAGCAGTTCTTC

size: NA
V: TRBV6-1
D: TRBD1
J: TRBJ1-2
CDR3: CASSPDRAEYYGYTF
DNA: TGTGCCAGCAGCCCTGACAGGGCTGAGTACTATGGCTACACCTTC

size: few
V: TRBV2
D: TRBD1
J: TRBJ1-5
CDR3: CASSETGGRQPQHF
DNA: TGTGCCAGCAGTGAAACAGGGGGCAGGCAGCCCCAGCATTTT

size: few
V: TRBV7-8
D: TRBD1
J: TRBJ2-2
CDR3: CASSWDMDRWLSNTGELFF
DNA: TGTGCCAGCAGCTGGGATATGGACAGGTGGTTATCGAACACCGGGGAGCTGTTTTTT

size: NA
V: TRBV7-2
D: TRBD2
J: TRBJ2-1
CDR3: CASGTSGNNEQFF
DNA: TGTGCCAGCGGGACTAGCGGTAACAATGAGCAGTTCTTC